The entry below describes one TCR beta chain. Its binding antigen is unknown. Per-base quality was not reported, and no clone a single base away is much larger than it. Other DNA sequences from this sample encode an identical CDR3 as well. For the CD8 naive samples, CD45RO-negative cells were positively selected for CCR7, yielding a CD45RA+CCR7+ population from which TemRA cells were excluded. Healthy HIV-negative adults with no recently reported acute infections or vaccinations were included as donors. All donors were Caucasian adults living in Nashville, Tennessee, USA. Blood was collected by leukapheresis, and PBMCs were isolated by Ficoll-Histopaque density gradient centrifugation and then cryopreserved in liquid nitrogen vapor phase. Analytical flow cytometry was used to check the purity and quantity of each magnetically sorted T cell population. Genomic DNA was isolated from each sorted fraction and quantified by UV absorbance on a Nanodrop 2000c.

Using the deep immunoSEQ assay, TCR CDR3 regions were amplified from genomic DNA by multiplex PCR. Genomic DNA extracted from each cell subset was distributed evenly over all wells of several immunoSEQ 96-well plates, and each plate served as one replicate. For sorted subsets, roughly 200 ng of genomic DNA, equivalent to 25,000 to 35,000 T cell genomes, went into each replicate PCR. The purified libraries were quantified using a Qubit 3.0 fluorometer, sized with a Bioanalyzer 2100, and then quantified again using the KAPA Library Quantification kit. Each immunoSEQ 96-well plate was sequenced on its own single-read 150-cycle Illumina NextSeq 550 flow cell. The authors' pipeline ran thus. Because the immunoSEQ output included only junctional sequences and no quality scores, the filtering could not be the same as the filtering used for full-length reads. Sequences were annotated with PyIR, a Python wrapper for IgBLAST v1.9, and V/J genes and CDR3 were assigned using IMGT germline references. Any read was removed if the V/J assignment was weak (E-value above 1e-6), the CDR3 was missing, or the read contained stop codons, out-of-frame junctions, or ambiguous translated residues. V3J clonotypes were defined by identical inferred V gene, J gene, and CDR3 amino acid sequence. Percentage overlap between repertoires was computed as shared unique clonotypes divided by the size of the smaller repertoire. RTK rarefaction, the Chao1 estimator, and Recon v2.1 estimates of unobserved clonotypes were used to assess repertoire richness. Generation probabilities for all TCRbeta clonotypes obtained by the gDNA method from a handful of donors were computed using OLGA. The source is immuneACCESS, and TCRdb retained only in-frame sequences with V and J called. Part of the clones is not carried over; for the studies checked, unresolved V genes explain less than half of this, and the remainder is unexplained. Clonal size and the V and J genes are those of that table, whereas D and trimming came from the DNA. This sample lists about 2 million clones; around 96% were detected once. The ten top clones hold 1% to 1.5% of the sample.

The entry originates in a study of shared clonotypes between healthy human individuals (dated by TCRdb to about 2020). About the study as a whole: The cohort comprised a couple of women and three men aged 18 to 49 years. Between about 0.85 and 8.9 billion PBMCs per donor were obtained by leukapheresis. For each donor, three plates each were used for CD4 naive and CD4 memory, two plates were used for CD8 naive, and one plate was used for CD8 memory. To estimate repertoire size and how much clonotypes are shared between individuals, the study performed deep sequencing of blood TCR repertoires from about five healthy adults. Different laboratories and diverse techniques were used to prepare libraries and sequence TCR repertoires, to increase sequencing depth and limit assay-specific biases. Beyond this particular receptor, the publication reports: Because the study included a small number of donors, the genetic and exposure-history diversity represented was limited. Naive subsets generally had larger estimated clonotype richness than memory subsets did. Even with the large sequencing depth, rarefaction of the sorted-subset datasets indicated that sequencing was incomplete. When several donors were compared, the shared fraction of clonotypes was 5% to 6.5% for naive CD4, around 3.6% for naive CD8, 2% to 2.5% for memory CD4, and 0.4% for memory CD8. Compared with non-shared clonotypes, the clonotypes found in all four sorted-subset donors had higher generation probabilities. Based on pairwise subsampling, the degree of clonotype sharing among donors was expected to be affected by sequencing depth. Sampling was limited to blood, and TCR repertoires in tissue likely differ from TCR repertoires in blood.

The sample comprised naive CD8+ T cells sorted from blood. The cell subset or site label here, explained by the study, means: CD45RA+CCR7+. The receptor was isolated from a young man in good health.

The CDR3 region: CASRDYGYTF. The nucleotides read TGTGCCAGCAGGGACTATGGCTACACCTTC. This receptor chain uses TRBV6-6 and TRBJ1-2; no D gene is confidently identified. A distance of 2 bases separates the germline ends of V and J, which lose 6 bases and 3 bases respectively. The cysteine opens and the phenylalanine closes a CDR3 of 10 amino acids. CDR3 DNA is the only sequence kept; it has 30 bases, read in frame from the first base. Sequences MNHNY (CDR1) and SVGAGI (CDR2) are obtained from the germline V gene (reference sequence).